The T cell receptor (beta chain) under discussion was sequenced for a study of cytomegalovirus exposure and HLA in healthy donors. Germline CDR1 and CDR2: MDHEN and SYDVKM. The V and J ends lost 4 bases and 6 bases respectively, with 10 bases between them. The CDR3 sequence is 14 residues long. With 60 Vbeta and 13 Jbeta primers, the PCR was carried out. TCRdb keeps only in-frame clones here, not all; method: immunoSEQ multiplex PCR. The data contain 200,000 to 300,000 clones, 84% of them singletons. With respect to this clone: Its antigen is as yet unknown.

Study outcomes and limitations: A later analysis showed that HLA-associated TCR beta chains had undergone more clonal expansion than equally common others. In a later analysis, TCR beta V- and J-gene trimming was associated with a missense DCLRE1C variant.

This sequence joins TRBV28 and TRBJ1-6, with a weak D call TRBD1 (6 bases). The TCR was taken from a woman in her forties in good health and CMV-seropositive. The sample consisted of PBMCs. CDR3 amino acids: CASSSGTSNSPLHF. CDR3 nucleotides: TGTGCCAGCAGTTCCGGGACATCTAATTCACCCCTCCACTTT.